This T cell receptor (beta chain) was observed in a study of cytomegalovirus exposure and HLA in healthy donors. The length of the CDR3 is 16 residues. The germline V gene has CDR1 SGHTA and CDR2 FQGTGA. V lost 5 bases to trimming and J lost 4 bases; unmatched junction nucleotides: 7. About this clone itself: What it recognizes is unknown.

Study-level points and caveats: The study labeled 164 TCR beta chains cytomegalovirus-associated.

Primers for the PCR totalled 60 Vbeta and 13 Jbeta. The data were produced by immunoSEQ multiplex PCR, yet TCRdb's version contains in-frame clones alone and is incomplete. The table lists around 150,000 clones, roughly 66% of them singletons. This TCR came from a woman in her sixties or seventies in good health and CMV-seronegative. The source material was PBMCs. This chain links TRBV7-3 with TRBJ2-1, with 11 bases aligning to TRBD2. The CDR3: CASSSTSGSRYNEQFF. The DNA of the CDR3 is TGTGCCAGCAGCAGTACTAGCGGGAGTAGGTACAATGAGCAGTTCTTC.